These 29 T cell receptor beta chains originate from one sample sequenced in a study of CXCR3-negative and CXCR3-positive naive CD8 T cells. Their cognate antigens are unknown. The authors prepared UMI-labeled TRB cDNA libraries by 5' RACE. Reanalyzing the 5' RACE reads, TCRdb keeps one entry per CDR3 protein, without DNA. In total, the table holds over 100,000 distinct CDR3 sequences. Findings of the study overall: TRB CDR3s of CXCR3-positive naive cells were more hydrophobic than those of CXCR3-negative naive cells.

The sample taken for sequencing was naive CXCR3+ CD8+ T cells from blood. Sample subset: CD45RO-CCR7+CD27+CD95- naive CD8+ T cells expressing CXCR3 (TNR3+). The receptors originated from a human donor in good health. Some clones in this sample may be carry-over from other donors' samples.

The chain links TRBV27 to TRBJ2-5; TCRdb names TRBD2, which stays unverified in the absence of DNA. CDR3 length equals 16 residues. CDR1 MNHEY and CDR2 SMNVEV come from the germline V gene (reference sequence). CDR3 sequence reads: CASSLSWVAGVETQYF.

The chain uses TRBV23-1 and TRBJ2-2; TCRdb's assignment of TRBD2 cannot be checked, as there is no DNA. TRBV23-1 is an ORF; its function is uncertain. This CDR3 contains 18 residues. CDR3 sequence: CASSQDGREGIYTGELFF.

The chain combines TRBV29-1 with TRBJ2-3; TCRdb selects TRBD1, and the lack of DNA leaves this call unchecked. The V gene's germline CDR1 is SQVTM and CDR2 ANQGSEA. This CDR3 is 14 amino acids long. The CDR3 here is CSSPLGGYTDTQYF.

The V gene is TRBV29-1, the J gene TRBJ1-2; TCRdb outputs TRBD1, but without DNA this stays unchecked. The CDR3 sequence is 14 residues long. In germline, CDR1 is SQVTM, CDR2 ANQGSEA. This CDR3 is CSVVPEGSSDGYTF.

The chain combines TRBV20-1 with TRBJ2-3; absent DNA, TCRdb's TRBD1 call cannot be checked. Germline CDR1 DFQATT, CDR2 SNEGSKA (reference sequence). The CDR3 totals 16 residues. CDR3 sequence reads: CSASLPHRGGTDTQYF.

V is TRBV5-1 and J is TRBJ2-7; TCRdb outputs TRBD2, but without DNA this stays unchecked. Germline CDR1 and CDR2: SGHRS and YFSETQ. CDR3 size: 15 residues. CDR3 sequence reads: CASSLSSGGAYEQYF.

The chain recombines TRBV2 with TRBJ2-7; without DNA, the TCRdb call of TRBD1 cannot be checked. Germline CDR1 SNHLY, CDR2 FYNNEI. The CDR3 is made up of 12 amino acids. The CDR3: CASSLQGVEQYF.

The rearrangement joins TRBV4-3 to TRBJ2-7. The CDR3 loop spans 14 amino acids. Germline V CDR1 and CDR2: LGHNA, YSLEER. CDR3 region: CASSTWTDHYEQYF.

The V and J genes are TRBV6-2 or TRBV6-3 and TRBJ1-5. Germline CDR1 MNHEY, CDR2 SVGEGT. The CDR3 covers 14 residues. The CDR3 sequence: CASSYEAFNQPQHF.

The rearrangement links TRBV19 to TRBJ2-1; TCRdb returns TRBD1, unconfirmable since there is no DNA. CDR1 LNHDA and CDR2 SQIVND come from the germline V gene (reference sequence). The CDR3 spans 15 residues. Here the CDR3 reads CASTFGQGAYNEQFF.

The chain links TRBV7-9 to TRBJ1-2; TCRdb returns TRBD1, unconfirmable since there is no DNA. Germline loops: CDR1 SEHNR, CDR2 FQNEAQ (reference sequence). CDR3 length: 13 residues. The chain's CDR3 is CANSPPGQGIYTF.

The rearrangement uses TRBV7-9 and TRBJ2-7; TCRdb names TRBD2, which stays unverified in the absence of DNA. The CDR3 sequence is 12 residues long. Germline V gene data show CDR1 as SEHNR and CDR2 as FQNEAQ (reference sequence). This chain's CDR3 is CASSFEGPEQYF.

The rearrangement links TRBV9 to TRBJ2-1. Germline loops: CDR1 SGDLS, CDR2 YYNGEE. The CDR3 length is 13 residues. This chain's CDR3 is CASSVVSYNEQFF. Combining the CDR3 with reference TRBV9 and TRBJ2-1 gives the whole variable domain DSGVTQTPKHLITATGQRVTLRCSPRSGDLSVYWYQQSLDQGLQFLIQYYNGEERAKGNILERFSAQQFPDLHSELNLSSLELGDSALYFCASSVVSYNEQFFGPGTRLTVL.

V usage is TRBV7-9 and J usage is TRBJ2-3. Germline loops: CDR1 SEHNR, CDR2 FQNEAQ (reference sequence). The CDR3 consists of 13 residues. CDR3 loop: CASSLVTPDTQYF.

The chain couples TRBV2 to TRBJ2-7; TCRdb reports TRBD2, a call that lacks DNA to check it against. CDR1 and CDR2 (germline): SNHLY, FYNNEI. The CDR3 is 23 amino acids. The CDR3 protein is CASSLVVGAGVGIRTSGSYEQYF.

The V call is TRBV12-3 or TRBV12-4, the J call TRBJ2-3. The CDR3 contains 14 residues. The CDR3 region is CASRFSGDTDTQYF.

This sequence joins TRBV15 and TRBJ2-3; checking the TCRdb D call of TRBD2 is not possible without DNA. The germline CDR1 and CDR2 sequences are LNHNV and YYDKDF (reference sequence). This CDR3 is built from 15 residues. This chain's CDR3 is CATSRDAGETDTQYF.

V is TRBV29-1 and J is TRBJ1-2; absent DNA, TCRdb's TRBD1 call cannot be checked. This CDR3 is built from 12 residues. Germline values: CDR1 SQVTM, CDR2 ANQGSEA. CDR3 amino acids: CSVPSTGVGYTF.

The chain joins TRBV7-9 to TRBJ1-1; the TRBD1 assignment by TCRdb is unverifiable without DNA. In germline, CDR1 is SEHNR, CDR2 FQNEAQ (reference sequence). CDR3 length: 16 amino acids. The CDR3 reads CASSFRPGGFFTEAFF.

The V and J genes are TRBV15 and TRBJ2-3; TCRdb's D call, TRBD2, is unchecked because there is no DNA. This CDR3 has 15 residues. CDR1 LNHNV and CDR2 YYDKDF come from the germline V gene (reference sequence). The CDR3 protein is CATSLLADFTDTQYF.

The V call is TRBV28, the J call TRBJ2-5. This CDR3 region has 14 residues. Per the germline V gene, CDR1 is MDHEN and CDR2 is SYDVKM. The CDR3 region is CASSSDRHQETQYF.

The CDR3: CASSQASSPWANINEQFF. V is TRBV4-2 and J is TRBJ2-1; checking the TCRdb D call of TRBD2 is not possible without DNA. The CDR3 runs 18 residues. Germline V CDR1 and CDR2: LGHNA, YNFKEQ.

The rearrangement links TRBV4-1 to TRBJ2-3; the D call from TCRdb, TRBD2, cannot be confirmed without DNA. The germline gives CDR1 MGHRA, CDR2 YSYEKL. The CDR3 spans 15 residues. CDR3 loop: CASSQAISGADTQYF.

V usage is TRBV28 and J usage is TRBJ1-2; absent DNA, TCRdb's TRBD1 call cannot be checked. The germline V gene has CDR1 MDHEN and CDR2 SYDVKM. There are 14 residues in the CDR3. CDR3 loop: CASKKRQPNYGYTF.

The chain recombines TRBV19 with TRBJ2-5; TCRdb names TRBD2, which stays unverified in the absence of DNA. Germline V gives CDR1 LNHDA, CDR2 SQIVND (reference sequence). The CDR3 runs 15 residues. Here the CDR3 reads CASSIAGGFEKTQYF. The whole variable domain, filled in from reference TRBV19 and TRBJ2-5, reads DGGITQSPKYLFRKEGQNVTLSCEQNLNHDAMYWYRQDPGQGLRLIYYSQIVNDFQKGDIAEGYSVSREKKESFPLTVTSAQKNPTAFYLCASSIAGGFEKTQYFGPGTRLLVL.

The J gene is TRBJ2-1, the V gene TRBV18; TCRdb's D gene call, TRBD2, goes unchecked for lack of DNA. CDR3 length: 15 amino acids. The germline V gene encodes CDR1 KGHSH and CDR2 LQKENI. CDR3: CASSPPTSGSSEQFF.

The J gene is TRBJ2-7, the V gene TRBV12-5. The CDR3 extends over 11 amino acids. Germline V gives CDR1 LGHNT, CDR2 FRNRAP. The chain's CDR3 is CASGLIYEQYF.

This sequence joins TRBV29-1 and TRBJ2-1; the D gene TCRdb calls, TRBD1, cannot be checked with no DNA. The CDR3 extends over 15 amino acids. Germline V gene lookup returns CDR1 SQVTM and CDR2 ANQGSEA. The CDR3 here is CSVDEWDRGHNEQFF.

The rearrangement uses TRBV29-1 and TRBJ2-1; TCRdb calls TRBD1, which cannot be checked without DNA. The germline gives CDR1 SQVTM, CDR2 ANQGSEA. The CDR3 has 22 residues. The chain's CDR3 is CSVEPTSLQGTSPKAAYNEQFF.